A single sample gave rise to the 16 T cell receptor beta chains below, sequenced in a study of blood T cells in healthy people across ages. Primed by a sample-barcoded 5' primer and a J-beta primer mix, a second PCR proceeded for about 6 to 11 cycles. Via MiXCR, TCRdb re-called the 5' RACE reads, giving one row per CDR3 protein. This table has 600,000 to 900,000 distinct CDR3 sequences, around 25% appearing once. These same data were also listed under a study on T cells of mothers and their children.

Input material: blood. The origin of the receptors is a boy between 5 and 17 years old in good health.

This chain connects TRBV15 to TRBJ2-7; maybe TRBD2 (5 bases). This CDR3 comprises 15 residues. Germline-derived CDR1 and CDR2 are LNHNV and YYDKDF (reference sequence). V was pared by 0 bases and J by 3 bases, with 12 bases between. CDR3 sequence reads: CATSRDLEVVYEQYF. CDR3 sequence (DNA): TGTGCCACCAGCAGAGATCTGGAGGTGGTCTACGAGCAGTACTTC.

This clonotype was found a few times. The chain uses TRBV20-1 and TRBJ2-1; tentative D call: TRBD2 (6 bases). In germline, CDR1 is DFQATT, CDR2 SNEGSKA (reference sequence). The V and J ends lost 3 bases and 7 bases respectively, with 16 bases between them. The CDR3 totals 14 residues. In DNA form, the CDR3 reads TGCAGTGCTAGCCTGGCGGCGGGGAAAAATGAGCAGTTCTTC. It codes for CSASLAAGKNEQFF.

This clonotype was observed once. The V and J genes are TRBV27 and TRBJ2-5, with D possibly TRBD1 on 7 matching bases. In germline, CDR1 is MNHEY, CDR2 SMNVEV (reference sequence). The germline V and J ends were trimmed by 0 bases and 7 bases, with 12 bases remaining between them. This CDR3 spans 14 amino acids. CDR3 protein: CASSLSKQGGTQYF. CDR3 DNA: TGTGCCAGCAGTTTATCGAAGCAGGGGGGGACCCAGTACTTC.

The chain is built from TRBV20-1 and TRBJ2-5, with D unresolved. The length of the CDR3 is 16 residues. Germline loops: CDR1 DFQATT, CDR2 SNEGSKA (reference sequence). V was pared by 3 bases and J by 5 bases, with 22 bases between. CDR3 coding DNA: TGCAGTGCTAGCTCCCACCTCTCTCGGCCCGGGGAGACCCAGTACTTC. It is translated as CSASSHLSRPGETQYF.

This chain connects TRBV27 to TRBJ1-5; no clear D gene. The CDR3 is made up of 15 amino acids. Germline CDR1 and CDR2: MNHEY and SMNVEV (reference sequence). V lost 5 bases, J lost 6 bases, and 17 bases lay in between. CDR3 in DNA: TGTGCCAGCAGTCGGGCCCTGCGAGTAGGTCAGCCCCAGCATTTT. Translated, it gives CASSRALRVGQPQHF.

V and J are TRBV7-8 and TRBJ1-2; no firm D call. The CDR3 contains 13 residues. The germline V gene encodes CDR1 SGHVS and CDR2 FQNEAQ. Trimming shortened V by 2 bases and J by 4 bases, and 8 bases separated the two germline ends. The CDR3 DNA follows: TGTGCCAGCAGCTTAACACGGGCCTATGGCTACACCTTC. Its protein product is CASSLTRAYGYTF.

V and J are TRBV3-1 and TRBJ1-1; no definite D call. This CDR3 region has 12 residues. The germline CDR1 and CDR2 sequences are LGHDT and YNNKEL (reference sequence). The V gene lost 5 bases and the J gene lost 6 bases, with 10 bases spanning the gap. The CDR3 loop reads CASSSGGAEAFF. CDR3 nucleotides: TGTGCCAGCAGCTCAGGCGGAGCTGAAGCTTTCTTT.

This clonotype was detected only a few times. The V and J genes are TRBV12-3 or TRBV12-4 and TRBJ2-5; D gene uncertain. CDR3 length: 14 amino acids. The V end lost 3 bases, the J end lost 1 base, and 9 bases lay between the germline ends. The CDR3 DNA reads TGTGCCAGCAGTTTTATGTCCGGCCAAGAGACCCAGTACTTC. Its protein is CASSFMSGQETQYF.

The J gene is TRBJ2-3, the V gene TRBV5-4; 11 bases are a match to TRBD2. The length of the CDR3 is 16 residues. The germline CDR1 and CDR2 sequences are SGHNT and YYREEE (reference sequence). With 4 bases clipped from V and 4 bases from J, the junction kept 8 bases outside the gene matches. The CDR3 protein is CASSPGGTSGADTQYF. The CDR3 DNA reads as TGTGCCAGCAGCCCCGGTGGGACTAGCGGCGCAGATACGCAGTATTTT.

This clonotype was seen a handful of times. This chain links TRBV7-2 with TRBJ2-1; D gene ambiguous. The V gene's germline CDR1 is SGHTA and CDR2 FQGNSA. V shed 8 bases and J shed 0 bases, with 17 bases lying between them. This CDR3 comprises 16 residues. This CDR3 is CASYSETQSSYNEQFF. In nucleotides, the CDR3 is TGTGCCAGCTATTCTGAGACCCAGAGCTCCTACAATGAGCAGTTCTTC. Drawing the rest from reference TRBV7-2 and TRBJ2-1, the complete variable domain is GAGVSQSPSNKVTEKGKDVELRCDPISGHTALYWYRQSLGQGLEFLIYFQGNSAPDKSGLPSDRFSAERTGGSVSTLTIQRTQQEDSAVYLCASYSETQSSYNEQFFGPGTRLTVL.

The rearrangement joins TRBV6-5 to TRBJ2-3; 13 nucleotides line up with TRBD2. CDR3 length equals 16 residues. CDR1 is MNHEY and CDR2 is SVGAGI in the germline V gene. V was pared by 4 bases and J by 1 base, with 2 bases of the junction left unmatched. In DNA, the CDR3 is TGTGCCAGCAGTTTCGGACTAGCGGGGGGCACAGATACGCAGTATTTT. Its protein product is CASSFGLAGGTDTQYF.

At least ten counts were recorded for this clonotype. The rearrangement joins TRBV7-9 to TRBJ2-1, with D perhaps given as TRBD1 or TRBD2 (5 bases each). Per the germline V gene, CDR1 is SEHNR and CDR2 is FQNEAQ (reference sequence). With 5 bases removed from V and 8 bases from J, the gap between germline ends came to 16 bases. The CDR3 consists of 14 residues. The CDR3 DNA follows: TGTGCCAGCAGCCAGGGCCGGGACGCCGATGAGCAGTTCTTC. It yields the protein CASSQGRDADEQFF.

This clonotype was seen more than once but under ten times. This chain uses TRBV6-5 with TRBJ2-7, with a tentative D call TRBD2 (7 bases). CDR3 length: 15 amino acids. V gave up 0 bases and J gave up 6 bases, with 15 bases separating them. CDR1 is MNHEY, CDR2 SVGAGI, per germline. The chain's CDR3 is CASSYSKRGGGEQYF. The DNA of the CDR3 is TGTGCCAGCAGTTACTCGAAGAGGGGGGGCGGCGAGCAGTACTTC.

CDR3 protein: CASSEAGLGVGEQFF. The DNA for the CDR3 is TGTGCCAGCAGTGAGGCAGGACTAGGAGTGGGTGAGCAGTTCTTC. The rearrangement links TRBV25-1 to TRBJ2-1; 7 nucleotides match TRBD2. CDR3 length: 15 residues. Trimming at V came to 3 bases and at J to 9 bases, leaving 11 bases not matched to a gene. Germline values: CDR1 MGHDK, CDR2 SYGVNS.

This chain links TRBV3-1 with TRBJ2-5, with no clear D. Per the germline V gene, CDR1 is LGHDT and CDR2 is YNNKEL (reference sequence). The length of the CDR3 is 15 residues. The germline V and J ends were trimmed by 0 bases and 7 bases, with 15 bases remaining between them. This CDR3 reads CASSQEPQSAGTQYF. The CDR3 nucleotides are TGTGCCAGCAGCCAAGAGCCCCAGTCCGCTGGGACCCAGTACTTC.

V and J are TRBV12-3 or TRBV12-4 and TRBJ2-7; TRBD1 matches 8 bases. The CDR3 consists of 15 residues. J gave up 2 bases and V 5 bases, and 8 bases lay outside the gene matches. The CDR3 here is CASSPPGQATYEQYF. As DNA, the CDR3 is TGTGCCAGCAGTCCGCCGGGACAGGCCACCTACGAGCAGTACTTC.